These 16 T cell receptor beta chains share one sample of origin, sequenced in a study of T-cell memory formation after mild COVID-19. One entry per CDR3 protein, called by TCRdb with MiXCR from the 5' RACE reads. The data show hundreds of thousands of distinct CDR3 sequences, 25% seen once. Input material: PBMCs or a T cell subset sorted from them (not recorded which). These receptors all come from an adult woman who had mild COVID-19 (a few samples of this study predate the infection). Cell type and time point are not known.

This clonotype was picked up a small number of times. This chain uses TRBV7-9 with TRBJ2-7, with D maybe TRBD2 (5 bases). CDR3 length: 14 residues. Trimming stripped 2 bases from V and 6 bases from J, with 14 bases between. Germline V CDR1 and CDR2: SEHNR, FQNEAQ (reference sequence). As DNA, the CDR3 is TGTGCCAGCAGCTTAACCGGGATCGGCGGCGAGCAGTACTTC. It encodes CASSLTGIGGEQYF.

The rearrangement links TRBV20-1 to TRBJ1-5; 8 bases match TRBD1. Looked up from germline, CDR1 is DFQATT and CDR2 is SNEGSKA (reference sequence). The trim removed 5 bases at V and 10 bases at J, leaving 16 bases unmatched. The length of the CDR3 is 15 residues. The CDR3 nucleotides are TGCAGTGCTCCTGGGGCGGACAGGGCGTTAGGACCCCAGCATTTT. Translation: CSAPGADRALGPQHF.

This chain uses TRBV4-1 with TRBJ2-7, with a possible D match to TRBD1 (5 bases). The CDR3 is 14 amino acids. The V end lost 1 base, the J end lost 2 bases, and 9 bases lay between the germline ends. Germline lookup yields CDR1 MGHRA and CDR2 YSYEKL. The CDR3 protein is CASSQVTAAYEQYF. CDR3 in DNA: TGCGCCAGCAGCCAAGTGACAGCCGCCTACGAGCAGTACTTC.

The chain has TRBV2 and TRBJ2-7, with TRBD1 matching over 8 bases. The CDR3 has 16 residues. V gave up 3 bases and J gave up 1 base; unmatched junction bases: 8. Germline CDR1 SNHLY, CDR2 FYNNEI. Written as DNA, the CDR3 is TGTGCCAGCAGTGACCCGGGGCAGGGGGCTTCCTACGAGCAGTACTTC. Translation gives CASSDPGQGASYEQYF.

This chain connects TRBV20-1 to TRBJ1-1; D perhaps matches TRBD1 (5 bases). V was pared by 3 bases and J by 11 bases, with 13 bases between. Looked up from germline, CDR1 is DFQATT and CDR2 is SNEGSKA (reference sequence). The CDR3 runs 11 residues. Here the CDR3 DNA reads TGCAGTGCTAGGATAAGGGGAGGGGCTTTCTTT. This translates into CSARIRGGAFF.

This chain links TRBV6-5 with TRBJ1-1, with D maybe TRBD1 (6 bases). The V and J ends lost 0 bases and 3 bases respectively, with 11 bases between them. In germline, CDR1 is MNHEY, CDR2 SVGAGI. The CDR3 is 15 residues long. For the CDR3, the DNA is TGTGCCAGCAGTTACTCGTCAAGGGGGTACACTGAAGCTTTCTTT. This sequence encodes CASSYSSRGYTEAFF.

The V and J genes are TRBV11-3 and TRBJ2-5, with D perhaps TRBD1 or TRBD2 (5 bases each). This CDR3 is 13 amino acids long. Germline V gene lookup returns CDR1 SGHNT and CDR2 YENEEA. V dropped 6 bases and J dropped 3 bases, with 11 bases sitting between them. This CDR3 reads CASRPRGEETQYF. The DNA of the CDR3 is TGTGCCAGCAGACCTCGGGGCGAAGAGACCCAGTACTTC.

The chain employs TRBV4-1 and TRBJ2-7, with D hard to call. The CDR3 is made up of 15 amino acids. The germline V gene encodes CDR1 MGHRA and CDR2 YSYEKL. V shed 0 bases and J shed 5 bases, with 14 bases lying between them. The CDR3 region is CASSQDSLVRDEQYF. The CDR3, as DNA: TGCGCCAGCAGCCAAGATAGCCTCGTACGCGACGAGCAGTACTTC.

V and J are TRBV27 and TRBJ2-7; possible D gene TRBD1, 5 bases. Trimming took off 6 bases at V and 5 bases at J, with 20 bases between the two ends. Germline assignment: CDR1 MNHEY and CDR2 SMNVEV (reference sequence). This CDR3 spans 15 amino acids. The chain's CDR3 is CASSTPRATYDEQYF. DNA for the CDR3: TGTGCCAGCAGCACCCCCAGGGCAACATACGACGAGCAGTACTTC.

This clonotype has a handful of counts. The CDR3 nucleotides read TGCAGTGCTAGAGATGTGGGTAATCAGCCCCAGCATTTT. It yields the protein CSARDVGNQPQHF. The V gene is TRBV20-1, the J gene TRBJ1-5; D is unresolved. The CDR3 length is 13 residues. Trimming cost V 0 bases and J 4 bases, with 7 bases left between them. The germline V gene encodes CDR1 DFQATT and CDR2 SNEGSKA (reference sequence).

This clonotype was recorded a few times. This chain's CDR3 is CASSQDIRQGGNTEAFF. CDR3 in DNA: TGTGCCAGCAGCCAAGATATCCGACAGGGAGGAAACACTGAAGCTTTCTTT. This chain connects TRBV4-2 to TRBJ1-1, with 7 bases identical to TRBD1. The ends lost 0 bases at V and 2 bases at J; junction bases unmatched: 9. CDR1 LGHNA and CDR2 YNFKEQ come from the germline V gene. This CDR3 is built from 17 residues.

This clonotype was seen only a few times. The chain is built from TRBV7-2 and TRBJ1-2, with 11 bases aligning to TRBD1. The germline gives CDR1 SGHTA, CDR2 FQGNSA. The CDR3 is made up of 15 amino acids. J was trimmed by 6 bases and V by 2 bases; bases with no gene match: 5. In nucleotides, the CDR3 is TGTGCCAGCAGCTTATGGACAGGGGGCGCGGATGGCTACACCTTC. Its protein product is CASSLWTGGADGYTF.

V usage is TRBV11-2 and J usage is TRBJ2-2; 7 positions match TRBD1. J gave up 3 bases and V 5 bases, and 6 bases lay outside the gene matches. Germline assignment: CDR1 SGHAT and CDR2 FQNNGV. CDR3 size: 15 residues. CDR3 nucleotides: TGTGCCAGCAGCACGACAGGGTGGGACACCGGGGAGCTGTTTTTT. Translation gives CASSTTGWDTGELFF.

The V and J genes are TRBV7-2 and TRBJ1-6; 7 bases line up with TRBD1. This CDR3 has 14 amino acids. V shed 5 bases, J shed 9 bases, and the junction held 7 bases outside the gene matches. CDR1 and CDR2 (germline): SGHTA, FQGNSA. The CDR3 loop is CASSLMAGGSPLHF. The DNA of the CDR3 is TGTGCCAGCAGCCTGATGGCAGGGGGTTCACCCCTCCACTTT.

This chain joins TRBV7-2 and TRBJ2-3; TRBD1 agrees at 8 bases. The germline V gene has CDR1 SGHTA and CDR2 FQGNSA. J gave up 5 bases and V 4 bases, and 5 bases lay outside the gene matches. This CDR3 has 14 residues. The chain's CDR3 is CASSSGQAGDTQYF. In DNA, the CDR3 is TGTGCCAGCAGCTCGGGACAGGCTGGAGATACGCAGTATTTT.

The CDR3 nucleotides are TGTGCCAGCAGCGTAGGTCACGGAATCAATGAGCAGTTCTTC. This codes for CASSVGHGINEQFF. The V and J genes are TRBV9 and TRBJ2-1; D is uncertain. CDR1 SGDLS and CDR2 YYNGEE come from the germline V gene. Trimming left V 0 bases short and J 6 bases short, with 10 bases between. This CDR3 comprises 14 residues.